This T cell receptor (beta chain) was profiled in a study of T cells after yellow fever vaccination. The study's findings and limits: Weaker overall was a secondary response that nonetheless peaked faster, on day 5 versus 15.

V was shortened by 4 bases and J by 7 bases, with 14 bases between the two germline ends. The V gene's germline CDR1 is MNHEY and CDR2 SVGEGT. The CDR3 is 14 amino acids. Ten or more counts support this clonotype. Its target is not known. Each CDR3 protein is one row after TCRdb ran MiXCR on the 5' RACE reads. The sample holds more than 55,000 distinct CDR3 sequences, 6% to 7.5% seen once. The chain carries TRBV6-2 or TRBV6-3 and TRBJ2-1; D unclear. This TCR was sampled from a man aged 30 to 39 who received the YFV17D yellow fever vaccine. Specimen: CD8+ T cells sorted from PBMCs, collected 15 days after the yellow fever booster vaccination. The CDR3 DNA reads TGTGCCAGCAGTTCTTTTAACCGGCTGAATGAGCAGTTCTTC. The encoded protein is CASSSFNRLNEQFF.